Presented here are 29 T cell receptor beta chains from one specimen sequenced in a study of blood T cell repertoires in COVID-19. Assay: immunoSEQ multiplex PCR; the TCRdb copy retains only in-frame clones and omits some. The data contain roughly 190,000 clones, about 80% of them singletons. Material for sequencing was peripheral blood. These receptor sequences come from a man in his sixties with acute or convalescent COVID-19.

V gene TRBV6-6 combines with J gene TRBJ2-4; 15 bases line up with TRBD2. J was trimmed by 0 bases and V by 5 bases; bases with no gene match: 8. CDR1 MNHNY and CDR2 SVGAGI come from the germline V gene (reference sequence). This CDR3 has 19 residues. CDR3 in DNA: TGTGCCAGCAGTCCCCCCTGGACTAGCGGGAGGGAAGCCAAAAACATTCAGTACTTC. Its translation is CASSPPWTSGREAKNIQYF.

The sample holds a few counts of this clone. The chain combines TRBV9 with TRBJ2-7; possibly TRBD1 for D (5 bases). This CDR3 comprises 14 residues. V was clipped by 0 bases and J by 3 bases, with 10 bases between them. CDR1 SGDLS and CDR2 YYNGEE come from the germline V gene. CDR3 residues: CASSVGGSNYEQYF. CDR3 nucleotides: TGTGCCAGCAGCGTAGGGGGCTCCAACTACGAGCAGTACTTC.

The gene calls are TRBV3-1 (or the pseudogene TRBV3-2) and TRBJ1-5; the match to TRBD1 covers 7 bases. The ends lost 0 bases at V and 4 bases at J; junction bases unmatched: 3. Germline CDR1 reads LGHDT; CDR2 reads YNNKEL (reference sequence). CDR3 length: 15 residues. Written as DNA, the CDR3 is TGTGCCAGCAGCCAAGATGGGACAGAGAATCAGCCCCAGCATTTT. Its translation is CASSQDGTENQPQHF.

This clone was seen once. The CDR3 spells CASSPPSGRETDTQYF. CDR3 coding DNA: TGTGCCAGCAGCCCCCCTAGCGGGAGGGAAACAGATACGCAGTATTTT. J is TRBJ2-3 and V is TRBV3-1 (or the pseudogene TRBV3-2); 12 positions match TRBD2. The CDR3 is 16 amino acids. J gave up 3 bases and V 4 bases, and 5 bases lay outside the gene matches. The germline V gene encodes CDR1 LGHDT and CDR2 YNNKEL (reference sequence).

V gene TRBV5-6 combines with J gene TRBJ1-1; D may be TRBD1 (5 bases). CDR1 and CDR2 from the germline V gene are SGHDT and YYEEEE. This CDR3 contains 13 residues. V dropped 1 base and J dropped 11 bases, with 15 bases sitting between them. Written as DNA, the CDR3 is TGTGCCAGCAGCTTGAAAGGGGCGTATGGTGCTTTCTTT. Its translation is CASSLKGAYGAFF.

The CDR3 reads CASGGTAAGEKLFF. The CDR3 nucleotides read TGTGCCAGCGGGGGGACAGCCGCGGGCGAAAAACTGTTTTTT. V usage is TRBV6-5 and J usage is TRBJ1-4; 7 bases are shared with TRBD1. V was clipped by 8 bases and J by 8 bases; unmatched bases: 11. The CDR3 sequence is 14 residues long. Germline V gene data show CDR1 as MNHEY and CDR2 as SVGAGI.

The chain recombines TRBV9 with TRBJ2-1, with 9 bases aligning to TRBD2. V was pared by 3 bases and J by 5 bases, with 3 bases of the junction left unmatched. From germline, CDR1 is SGDLS and CDR2 YYNGEE. CDR3 length: 14 residues. CDR3: CASSETSGNNEQFF. The CDR3 DNA reads TGTGCCAGCAGCGAGACTAGCGGTAACAATGAGCAGTTCTTC.

This clone has only a few counts. The chain is built from TRBV25-1 and TRBJ1-2; 8 bases align to TRBD1. The length of the CDR3 is 12 residues. With 6 bases clipped from V and 7 bases from J, the junction kept 4 bases outside the gene matches. CDR1 is MGHDK and CDR2 is SYGVNS in the germline V gene. CDR3 nucleotides: TGTGCCAGCAGACAGGGGGTGGTTGGCTACACCTTC. Its translation is CASRQGVVGYTF.

The J gene is TRBJ1-3, the V gene TRBV25-1, with D possibly being TRBD1 (5 bases). Per germline, CDR1 MGHDK and CDR2 SYGVNS. This CDR3 spans 15 amino acids. Trimming pared 1 base from V and 0 bases from J, leaving 7 bases between. In DNA form, the CDR3 reads TGTGCCAGCAGTGAATCGGGGGTCTCTGGAAACACCATATATTTT. Translating it yields CASSESGVSGNTIYF.

Turning to this clone: The sample carries other DNA sequences with the same CDR3. The chain links TRBV30 to TRBJ1-5; D remains unclear. The CDR3 extends over 13 amino acids. The V and J ends lost 0 bases and 3 bases respectively, with 6 bases between them. Germline CDR1 reads GTSNPN; CDR2 reads SVGIG (reference sequence). CDR3 loop: CAWSVQSNQPQHF. CDR3 nucleotide sequence: TGTGCCTGGAGTGTACAGTCCAATCAGCCCCAGCATTTT. Based on the CDR3 plus reference TRBV30 and TRBJ1-5, the full variable domain is SQTIHQWPATLVQPVGSPLSLECTVEGTSNPNLYWYRQAAGRGLQLLFYSVGIGQISSEVPQNLSASRPQDRQFILSSKKLLLSDSGFYLCAWSVQSNQPQHFGDGTRLSIL.

The sample holds one count of this clone. The chain couples TRBV4-3 to TRBJ2-7, with TRBD2 matching 10 bases. V trimming: 0 bases; J trimming: 4 bases; junction bases outside the gene matches: 15. The CDR3 loop spans 19 amino acids. Germline assignment: CDR1 LGHNA and CDR2 YSLEER. The CDR3 protein is CASSQESAGGPQLTYEQYF. The CDR3 region has the DNA TGCGCCAGCAGCCAAGAGTCAGCGGGGGGGCCTCAGCTTACTTACGAGCAGTACTTC.

The V gene is TRBV5-1, the J gene TRBJ2-2, with unresolved D. Germline-derived CDR1 and CDR2 are SGHRS and YFSETQ. V lost 0 bases and J lost 0, with 6 bases in between. The CDR3 extends over 15 amino acids. The CDR3 bases are TGCGCCAGCAGCTTGGCACAGACGAACACCGGGGAGCTGTTTTTT. Its translation: CASSLAQTNTGELFF.

The chain uses TRBV5-1 and TRBJ1-1; D remains ambiguous. The V gene lost 0 bases and the J gene lost 4 bases, with 7 bases spanning the gap. CDR3 length: 13 amino acids. CDR1 and CDR2 from the germline V gene are SGHRS and YFSETQ. CDR3 sequence (DNA): TGCGCCAGCAGCTTGGTTGGGCCCACTGAAGCTTTCTTT. Its translation is CASSLVGPTEAFF.

V and J are TRBV28 and TRBJ2-7; TRBD2 agrees at 8 bases. With 5 bases clipped from V and 0 bases from J, the junction kept 6 bases outside the gene matches. From germline, CDR1 is MDHEN and CDR2 SYDVKM. The CDR3 runs to 15 residues. The CDR3 reads CASSPGGATSYEQYF. CDR3 coding DNA: TGTGCCAGCAGTCCCGGGGGGGCTACCTCCTACGAGCAGTACTTC.

Notes on this clone: Relative to the germline gene, one junction end is altered; a read error may explain this. This chain uses TRBV7-7 with TRBJ1-2; D is ambiguous. Looked up from germline, CDR1 is SSHAT and CDR2 is FNYEAQ (reference sequence). The CDR3 runs 12 residues. The CDR3 nucleotides read TGTGCTAGCAGCCCCCTCAACTATGGCTACACCTTC. This gives the protein CASSPLNYGYTF.

The chain links TRBV7-2 to TRBJ2-1; 8 bases map to TRBD2. Per the germline V gene, CDR1 is SGHTA and CDR2 is FQGNSA. The CDR3 contains 16 residues. V shed 2 bases, J shed 4 bases, and the junction held 7 bases outside the gene matches. CDR3 nucleotides: TGTGCCAGCAGCTTAAATGCGGGGGGCGCATACAATGAGCAGTTCTTC. Amino acid sequence: CASSLNAGGAYNEQFF.

The rearrangement joins TRBV3-1 (or the pseudogene TRBV3-2) to TRBJ2-3; the match to TRBD2 covers 12 bases. Trimming removed 4 bases from V and 4 bases from J; junction bases left unmatched: 0. CDR3 length: 14 residues. Per germline, CDR1 LGHDT and CDR2 YNNKEL (reference sequence). The CDR3 DNA sequence: TGTGCCAGCAGCCCTAGCGGGGGGGCAGATACGCAGTATTTT. This translates into CASSPSGGADTQYF.

This chain uses TRBV27 with TRBJ1-4; perhaps TRBD1 as D (6 bases). The CDR3 consists of 14 residues. Germline CDR1 and CDR2: MNHEY and SMNVEV (reference sequence). With 8 bases removed from V and 3 bases from J, the gap between germline ends came to 13 bases. The CDR3 DNA sequence: TGTGCCAGCGCTACCAGGGGTGCTAATGAAAAACTGTTTTTT. The encoded protein is CASATRGANEKLFF. Full variable domain (missing parts from reference TRBV27 and TRBJ1-4): EAQVTQNPRYLITVTGKKLTVTCSQNMNHEYMSWYRQDPGLGLRQIYYSMNVEVTDKGDVPEGYKVSRKEKRNFPLILESPSPNQTSLYFCASATRGANEKLFFGSGTQLSVL.

This rearrangement joins TRBV11-2 to TRBJ1-2; 9 bases map to TRBD1. The CDR3 is 15 amino acids. The ends lost 0 bases at V and 5 bases at J; junction bases unmatched: 4. Germline V lookup: CDR1 SGHAT, CDR2 FQNNGV. The CDR3 region has the DNA TGTGCCAGCAGCTTAGACGGGACAGGGTCGTATGGCTACACCTTC. Translation: CASSLDGTGSYGYTF.

The chain couples TRBV7-8 to TRBJ2-5, with D possibly TRBD1 on 6 matching bases. The CDR3 is 14 amino acids. Germline V gene sequence: CDR1 SGHVS, CDR2 FQNEAQ. V lost 5 bases, J lost 2 bases, and 12 bases lay in between. The CDR3 sequence is CASSIPTGQETQYF. The CDR3 DNA follows: TGTGCCAGCAGCATCCCGACAGGACAAGAGACCCAGTACTTC.

V and J are TRBV28 and TRBJ1-6; 8 positions match TRBD1. The CDR3 has 12 residues. In germline, CDR1 is MDHEN, CDR2 SYDVKM. The ends lost 6 bases at V and 14 bases at J; junction bases unmatched: 6. The CDR3 region is CASRLQGAALHF. Here the CDR3 DNA reads TGTGCCAGCAGACTCCAGGGGGCCGCCCTCCACTTT. Variable domain in full (rest from reference TRBV28 and TRBJ1-6): DVKVTQSSRYLVKRTGEKVFLECVQDMDHENMFWYRQDPGLGLRLIYFSYDVKMKEKGDIPEGYSVSREKKERFSLILESASTNQTSMYLCASRLQGAALHFGNGTRLTVT.

V and J are TRBV6-5 and TRBJ2-1; the match to TRBD2 covers 10 bases. Germline V CDR1 and CDR2: MNHEY, SVGAGI. The junction had 8 bases not matched to a gene; V was cut back by 7 bases and J by 5 bases. The CDR3 is 15 amino acids. The DNA of the CDR3 is TGTGCCAGCAAGTCTCTAGCGGGAGCCCACAATGAGCAGTTCTTC. Translation gives CASKSLAGAHNEQFF.

This clone was counted between two and nine times. The J gene is TRBJ1-2, the V gene TRBV2; D is ambiguous. Germline V gene data show CDR1 as SNHLY and CDR2 as FYNNEI. The CDR3 runs 12 residues. Trimming took 4 bases from V and 4 from J, leaving 7 bases between them. CDR3 loop: CASSVRGYGYTF. CDR3 in DNA: TGTGCCAGCAGTGTACGGGGCTATGGCTACACCTTC.

The CDR3 coding sequence is TGCAGCGTTGCTGGGACTAGCATGGCCAAAAACATTCAGTACTTC. Translation: CSVAGTSMAKNIQYF. The rearrangement joins TRBV29-1 to TRBJ2-4, with TRBD2 identical over 9 bases. CDR3 length: 15 residues. J was trimmed by 1 base and V by 4 bases; bases with no gene match: 5. From germline, CDR1 is SQVTM and CDR2 ANQGSEA.

V is TRBV18 and J is TRBJ1-2; 8 bases line up with TRBD1. CDR1 KGHSH and CDR2 LQKENI come from the germline V gene. The trim removed 5 bases at V and 4 bases at J, leaving 6 bases unmatched. This CDR3 has 14 amino acids. The CDR3 region is CASSVGQGSYGYTF. CDR3 nucleotide sequence: TGTGCCAGCTCAGTAGGACAGGGAAGCTATGGCTACACCTTC.

The V gene is TRBV15, the J gene TRBJ2-1; 9 bases match TRBD2. Looked up from germline, CDR1 is LNHNV and CDR2 is YYDKDF (reference sequence). This CDR3 comprises 14 residues. The V and J ends lost 0 bases and 11 bases, in that order; junction bases with no gene match: 5. CDR3 loop: CATSREGSGRKQFF. CDR3 in DNA: TGTGCCACCAGCAGAGAAGGTAGCGGGAGAAAGCAGTTCTTC.

The chain links TRBV29-1 to TRBJ2-3; TRBD1 might be the D (5 bases). The CDR3 contains 13 residues. The germline V and J ends were trimmed by 3 bases and 0 bases, with 7 bases remaining between them. The germline V gene encodes CDR1 SQVTM and CDR2 ANQGSEA. For the CDR3, the DNA is TGCAGCGTTGATCCAGGGAGCACAGATACGCAGTATTTT. Its protein is CSVDPGSTDTQYF.

The table lists this clone with a few counts. The chain links TRBV7-2 to TRBJ1-2; D not resolved. The V gene's germline CDR1 is SGHTA and CDR2 FQGNSA. This CDR3 spans 14 amino acids. V was clipped by 5 bases and J by 5 bases, with 15 bases between them. The DNA for the CDR3 is TGTGCCAGCAGCCCCTTTGGTCTCGGGTATGGCTACACCTTC. Protein product: CASSPFGLGYGYTF.

This clone was recorded once. V usage is TRBV2 and J usage is TRBJ1-5; possibly TRBD1 for D (5 bases). Trimming removed 6 bases from V and 3 bases from J, with 15 bases in between. There are 15 residues in the CDR3. CDR1 and CDR2 (germline): SNHLY, FYNNEI. CDR3 sequence (DNA): TGTGCCAGCAGCATAGAAGCGGGGCACAATCAGCCCCAGCATTTT. As protein: CASSIEAGHNQPQHF.